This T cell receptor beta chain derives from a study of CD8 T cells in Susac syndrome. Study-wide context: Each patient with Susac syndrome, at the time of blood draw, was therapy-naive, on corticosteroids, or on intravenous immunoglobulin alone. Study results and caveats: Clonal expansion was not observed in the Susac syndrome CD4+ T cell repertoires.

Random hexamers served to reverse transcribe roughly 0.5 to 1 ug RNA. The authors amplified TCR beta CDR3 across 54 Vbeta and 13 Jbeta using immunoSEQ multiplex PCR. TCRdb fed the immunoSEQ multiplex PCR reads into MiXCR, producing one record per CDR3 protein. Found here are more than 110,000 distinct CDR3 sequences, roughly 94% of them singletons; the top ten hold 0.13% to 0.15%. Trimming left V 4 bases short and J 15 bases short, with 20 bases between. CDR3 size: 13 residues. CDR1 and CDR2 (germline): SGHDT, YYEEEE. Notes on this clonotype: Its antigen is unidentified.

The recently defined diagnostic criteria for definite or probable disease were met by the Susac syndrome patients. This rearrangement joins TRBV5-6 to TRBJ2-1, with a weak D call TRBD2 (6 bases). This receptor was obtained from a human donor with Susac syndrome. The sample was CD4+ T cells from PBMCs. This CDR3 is CASSNTGSPRGFF. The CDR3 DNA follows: TGTGCCAGCAGCAACACCGGGAGCCCCCGCGGGTTCTTC.